A single sample is the source of the 15 T cell receptor beta chains below, sequenced in a study of post-analysis software for immune sequencing data. Study-level points and caveats: Elevated frequency relative to controls characterized roughly 5 TRBV segments in patients, TRBV5-6, TRBV5-1 and TRBV20-1 among them.

Their antigens remain unidentified. Prepared TCR beta cDNA libraries contained unique molecular identifiers. MiXCR was run by TCRdb on the PCR reads, yielding one entry per CDR3 protein. The repertoire holds hundreds of thousands of distinct CDR3 sequences, with around 64% as singletons. Source material: blood. The receptors stem from a girl aged 2-9 years with multiple sclerosis.

V gene TRBV29-1 combines with J gene TRBJ1-1; D remains ambiguous. The V gene's germline CDR1 is SQVTM and CDR2 ANQGSEA. The V gene lost 1 base and the J gene lost 2 bases, with 11 bases spanning the gap. This CDR3 spans 14 amino acids. The CDR3 coding sequence is TGCAGCGTTGAAGTCGGCCCGGCCAACACTGAAGCTTTCTTT. It yields the protein CSVEVGPANTEAFF.

The J gene is TRBJ2-7, the V gene TRBV4-1, with D possibly TRBD2 on 5 matching bases. The CDR3 covers 13 residues. Deletions cut 3 bases from V and 1 base from J, with 7 bases between. Germline-derived CDR1 and CDR2 are MGHRA and YSYEKL. CDR3 loop: CASSQEVSYEQYF. Here the CDR3 DNA reads TGCGCCAGCAGCCAGGAGGTATCCTACGAGCAGTACTTC.

The rearrangement links TRBV9 to TRBJ1-1, with D possibly being TRBD1 (6 bases). V lost 0 bases, J lost 0 bases, and 12 bases lay in between. From germline, CDR1 is SGDLS and CDR2 YYNGEE. The CDR3 is 16 residues long. The CDR3 sequence is CASSVVSDSLNTEAFF. CDR3 sequence (DNA): TGTGCCAGCAGCGTAGTTTCGGACAGTTTGAACACTGAAGCTTTCTTT.

This chain joins TRBV10-3 and TRBJ1-2, with D unresolved. Germline CDR1 and CDR2: ENHRY and SYGVKD. The CDR3 sequence is 11 residues long. V was shortened by 2 bases and J by 4 bases, with 2 bases between the two germline ends. For the CDR3, the DNA is TGTGCCATCAGTGAGGTCTATGGCTACACCTTC. Amino acid sequence: CAISEVYGYTF.

This chain links TRBV5-6 with TRBJ2-1; D gene uncertain. Trimming stripped 2 bases from V and 10 bases from J, with 10 bases between. The germline gives CDR1 SGHDT, CDR2 YYEEEE. This CDR3 is 12 amino acids long. CDR3 sequence: CASSFWRTEQFF. CDR3 DNA: TGTGCCAGCAGCTTTTGGCGGACGGAGCAGTTCTTC.

This clonotype was observed a few times. V gene TRBV6-6 combines with J gene TRBJ2-1; possibly TRBD1 for D (6 bases). V lost 5 bases, J lost 0 bases, and 14 bases lay in between. Per germline, CDR1 MNHNY and CDR2 SVGAGI (reference sequence). CDR3 length: 16 amino acids. In nucleotides, the CDR3 is TGTGCCAGCAGTCAGGGGATCCGGAGCTCCTACAATGAGCAGTTCTTC. It translates to CASSQGIRSSYNEQFF.

The sample holds a few counts of this clonotype. CDR3 DNA: TGTGCCAGCAGTGATTACGTCACAGATACGCAGTATTTT. Translating it yields CASSDYVTDTQYF. J is TRBJ2-3 and V is TRBV25-1; D is ambiguous. Trimming pared 3 bases from V and 2 bases from J, leaving 6 bases between. Germline loops: CDR1 MGHDK, CDR2 SYGVNS. The CDR3 is made up of 13 amino acids.

This sequence joins TRBV12-3 or TRBV12-4 and TRBJ2-3; 8 positions agree with TRBD2. V was clipped by 1 base and J by 1 base; unmatched bases: 4. This CDR3 contains 16 residues. CDR3 sequence: CASSLGSGTGTDTQYF. The CDR3, as DNA: TGTGCCAGCAGTTTAGGTAGCGGGACTGGCACAGATACGCAGTATTTT.

This sequence joins TRBV20-1 and TRBJ2-1; a possible D gene is TRBD1 (5 bases). CDR1 is DFQATT and CDR2 is SNEGSKA in the germline V gene (reference sequence). Trimming cost V 3 bases and J 12 bases, with 21 bases left between them. This CDR3 has 14 amino acids. The CDR3 DNA reads TGCAGTGCTAGTCGACAGCCCACCCTTCCCCGGCAGTTCTTC. Residues: CSASRQPTLPRQFF.

The chain recombines TRBV4-2 with TRBJ2-3; 10 nucleotides align to TRBD2. V lost 1 base to trimming and J lost 2 bases; unmatched junction nucleotides: 6. This CDR3 has 17 residues. CDR1 is LGHNA and CDR2 is YNFKEQ in the germline V gene. The CDR3 spells CASSQGGAGGITDTQYF. The CDR3, as DNA: TGTGCCAGCAGCCAAGGCGGAGCGGGGGGGATCACAGATACGCAGTATTTT.

In its sample, this clonotype was seen a few times. The gene calls are TRBV4-1 and TRBJ1-2, with D perhaps TRBD1 (5 bases). This CDR3 is built from 14 residues. V was clipped by 4 bases and J by 4 bases, with 13 bases between them. Germline V lookup: CDR1 MGHRA, CDR2 YSYEKL. CDR3: CASSLGLGGYGYTF. CDR3 nucleotides: TGCGCCAGCAGCCTCGGGTTGGGGGGCTATGGCTACACCTTC.

The chain combines TRBV29-1 with TRBJ2-7; either TRBD1 or TRBD2 may supply D (5 bases each). CDR3 size: 14 residues. V gave up 5 bases and J gave up 2 bases, with 16 bases separating them. Germline values: CDR1 SQVTM, CDR2 ANQGSEA. CDR3 in DNA: TGCAGCGTTTCAGGGATGGGGACCACCTACGAGCAGTACTTC. It is translated as CSVSGMGTTYEQYF.

The chain combines TRBV28 with TRBJ2-3; tentatively, D is TRBD1 (6 bases). The CDR3 is 12 amino acids. Germline CDR1 MDHEN, CDR2 SYDVKM. V lost 6 bases and J 8 bases, leaving 12 bases between the germline ends. CDR3 DNA: TGTGCCAGCAGCTCCACCAGGGGTACGCAGTATTTT. It translates to CASSSTRGTQYF.

The sample holds a few counts of this clonotype. The genes are TRBV4-3 and TRBJ1-2; D uncertain. The CDR3 spans 12 residues. Trimming took off 5 bases at V and 8 bases at J, with 12 bases between the two ends. Germline V lookup: CDR1 LGHNA, CDR2 YSLEER. The CDR3 DNA reads as TGCGCCAGCAGCGACCTAATGAGGGGCTACACCTTC. Protein product: CASSDLMRGYTF.

This clonotype appeared a single time. The V call is TRBV6-5, the J call TRBJ1-2; D uncertain. The germline V gene has CDR1 MNHEY and CDR2 SVGAGI. The V end lost 7 bases, the J end lost 8 bases, and 14 bases lay between the germline ends. This CDR3 spans 12 amino acids. The CDR3: CASTKGSGGYTF. Here the CDR3 DNA reads TGTGCCAGCACCAAAGGGTCTGGCGGCTACACCTTC.